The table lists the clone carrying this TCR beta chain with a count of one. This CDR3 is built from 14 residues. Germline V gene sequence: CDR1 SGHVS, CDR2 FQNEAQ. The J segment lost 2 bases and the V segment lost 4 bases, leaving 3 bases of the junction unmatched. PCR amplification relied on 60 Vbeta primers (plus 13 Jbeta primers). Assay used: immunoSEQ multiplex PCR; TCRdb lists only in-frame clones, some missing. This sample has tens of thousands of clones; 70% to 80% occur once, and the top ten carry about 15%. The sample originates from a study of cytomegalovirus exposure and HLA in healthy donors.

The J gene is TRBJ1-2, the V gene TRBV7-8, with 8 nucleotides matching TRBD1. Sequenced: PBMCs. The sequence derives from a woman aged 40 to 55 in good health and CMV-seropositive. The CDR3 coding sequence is TGTGCCAGCAGCTCCCGACAGGGGAACTATGGCTACACCTTC. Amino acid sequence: CASSSRQGNYGYTF.